A single sample gave rise to the 30 T cell receptor beta chains below, sequenced in a study of low-dose radiotherapy and immunotherapy resistance in tumors. Time point of the sample: after trial treatment. The treatment is: LDRT plus nivolumab, ipilimumab, low-dose cyclophosphamide and aspirin (RACIN trial). Priming of first-strand cDNA relied on TRAV- and TRBV-specific primers (covering alpha and beta chains). Using a constant-region primer together with a V-primer adapter, TCRs were subjected to around 20 PCR cycles of amplification. MiXCR was run by TCRdb on the reads, yielding one entry per CDR3 protein. The sample holds under 90,000 distinct CDR3 sequences; about a sixth are singletons and the top ten take approximately 1.5%. Sequencing was performed on PBMCs, taken after low-dose radiotherapy plus immunotherapy. The receptors originated from a male donor with prostate cancer.

This clonotype came up many times. The gene calls are TRBV29-1 and TRBJ2-7, with D possibly matching TRBD2 (5 bases). The ends were cut back, 2 bases at V and 2 bases at J, with 13 bases in the middle. CDR3 length: 14 residues. The germline V gene has CDR1 SQVTM and CDR2 ANQGSEA. The chain's CDR3 is CSVESSGSPYEQYF. DNA for the CDR3: TGCAGCGTTGAATCCAGCGGATCCCCCTACGAGCAGTACTTC.

The gene calls are TRBV11-3 and TRBJ2-2; 12 bases align to TRBD2. This CDR3 is built from 17 residues. In germline, CDR1 is SGHNT, CDR2 YENEEA. After removal of 5 bases from V and 6 bases from J, the junction contained 10 bases not matched to a gene. CDR3 bases: TGTGCCAGCAGCCCCGGGGCGACTAGCGGGAGTGCCGGGGAGCTGTTTTTT. Translated: CASSPGATSGSAGELFF.

This clonotype was seen repeatedly, ten times or more. The chain combines TRBV27 with TRBJ2-7; 8 bases line up with TRBD1. This CDR3 spans 15 amino acids. The trim removed 2 bases at V and 2 bases at J, leaving 5 bases unmatched. Germline loops: CDR1 MNHEY, CDR2 SMNVEV (reference sequence). CDR3 bases: TGTGCCAGCAGTTTAATACAGGGGGGAACCTACGAGCAGTACTTC. It codes for CASSLIQGGTYEQYF.

This clonotype was recorded many times. The chain carries TRBV4-3 and TRBJ2-1, with D perhaps TRBD2 (5 bases). Germline V CDR1 and CDR2: LGHNA, YSLEER. With 2 bases removed from V and 7 bases from J, the gap between germline ends came to 12 bases. CDR3 length: 14 residues. CDR3 nucleotides: TGCGCCAGCAGCCAATACTATAGGGAGAATGAGCAGTTCTTC. This translates into CASSQYYRENEQFF.

This clonotype was seen more than once but under ten times. The J gene is TRBJ2-7, the V gene TRBV27, with 10 bases lining up with TRBD1. V shed 2 bases and J 6 bases; nucleotides not matched to a gene: 10. The CDR3 is 16 amino acids. CDR1 is MNHEY, CDR2 SMNVEV, per germline (reference sequence). The CDR3 DNA reads as TGTGCCAGCAGTTTAAGTCCGACAGGGGGCATCGGCGAGCAGTACTTC. Translation gives CASSLSPTGGIGEQYF.

This clonotype was recorded at least ten times. V usage is TRBV4-2 and J usage is TRBJ2-1; D is possibly TRBD2 (5 bases). The V end was cut by 0 bases, the J end by 4 bases, with 19 bases between. CDR3 length: 18 amino acids. Germline loops: CDR1 LGHNA, CDR2 YNFKEQ. CDR3 residues: CASSQDLVGLPEYNEQFF. CDR3 DNA: TGTGCCAGCAGCCAAGATCTGGTTGGACTCCCGGAGTACAATGAGCAGTTCTTC.

At least ten counts were recorded for this clonotype. This sequence joins TRBV5-1 and TRBJ2-5; D remains ambiguous. V was cut by 2 bases and J by 3 bases, with 8 bases left in between. CDR3 size: 13 residues. Germline V gene sequence: CDR1 SGHRS, CDR2 YFSETQ. The CDR3 DNA sequence: TGCGCCAGCAGCTTTTCCGGTGAAGAGACCCAGTACTTC. As protein: CASSFSGEETQYF. Based on the CDR3 plus reference TRBV5-1 and TRBJ2-5, the full variable domain is KAGVTQTPRYLIKTRGQQVTLSCSPISGHRSVSWYQQTPGQGLQFLFEYFSETQRNKGNFPGRFSGRQFSNSRSEMNVSTLELGDSALYLCASSFSGEETQYFGPGTRLLVL.

This clonotype was recorded many times. The CDR3 DNA follows: TGTGCCAGCAGTACCCCGACTAGCGGGAGCCCGGTCACCGGGGAGCTGTTTTTT. It translates to CASSTPTSGSPVTGELFF. The V and J genes are TRBV6-5 and TRBJ2-2; TRBD2 agrees at 12 bases. Germline CDR1 and CDR2: MNHEY and SVGAGI. The CDR3 contains 18 residues. V trimming: 5 bases; J trimming: 4 bases; junction bases outside the gene matches: 11.

This clonotype appeared many times. The chain links TRBV7-6 to TRBJ2-5; 7 nucleotides line up with TRBD1. Germline values: CDR1 SGHVS, CDR2 FNYEAQ. V lost 3 bases to trimming and J lost 4 bases; unmatched junction nucleotides: 8. The CDR3 has 15 residues. CDR3 protein: CASSFPGQMIETQYF. The CDR3 region has the DNA TGTGCCAGCAGCTTCCCGGGACAGATGATAGAGACCCAGTACTTC.

This clonotype occurred many times. This chain joins TRBV5-6 and TRBJ2-7, with TRBD2 matching over 8 bases. The CDR3 sequence is 14 residues long. The junction had 2 bases not matched to a gene; V was cut back by 0 bases and J by 3 bases. CDR1 is SGHDT and CDR2 is YYEEEE in the germline V gene. Here the CDR3 reads CASSLAGLDYEQYF. The DNA for the CDR3 is TGTGCCAGCAGCTTGGCGGGACTAGACTACGAGCAGTACTTC.

This clonotype was picked up many times. The chain carries TRBV4-2 and TRBJ2-2; tentative D call: TRBD1 (5 bases). The length of the CDR3 is 16 residues. CDR1 LGHNA and CDR2 YNFKEQ come from the germline V gene. Trimming removed 6 bases at V and 3 bases at J, with 17 bases between. The CDR3 DNA reads TGTGCCAGCAGGTCGGAACGCGACAGTTACACCGGGGAGCTGTTTTTT. The encoded protein is CASRSERDSYTGELFF.

There are many counts of this clonotype. The rearrangement joins TRBV29-1 to TRBJ2-3; the match to TRBD2 covers 10 bases. The V gene's germline CDR1 is SQVTM and CDR2 ANQGSEA. The CDR3 is 15 amino acids. The V gene end was trimmed by 7 bases and the J gene end by 3 bases; junction bases not matched to a gene: 10. The CDR3 reads CSGGASSGSTDTQYF. For the CDR3, the DNA is TGCAGCGGCGGGGCTTCTAGCGGGAGTACAGATACGCAGTATTTT.

This clonotype was seen many times. This sequence joins TRBV28 and TRBJ1-4; D is unresolved. The CDR3 length is 13 residues. Per the germline V gene, CDR1 is MDHEN and CDR2 is SYDVKM. V lost 3 bases and J 8 bases, leaving 10 bases between the germline ends. The CDR3 spells CASSFRDREKLFF. The CDR3 region has the DNA TGTGCCAGCAGTTTCCGGGATAGGGAAAAACTGTTTTTT.

This clonotype has at least ten counts. The chain has TRBV12-3 or TRBV12-4 and TRBJ1-2; the match to TRBD1 covers 9 bases. Trimming cost V 6 bases and J 4 bases; bases outside gene matches: 3. The CDR3 has 13 amino acids. The CDR3 DNA sequence: TGTGCCAGCAGGGGACAGGGTATCTATGGCTACACCTTC. Its protein is CASRGQGIYGYTF.

This clonotype was seen ten or more times. The chain links TRBV4-2 to TRBJ2-5; 8 nucleotides agree with TRBD1. J lost 4 bases, V lost 3 bases, and 4 bases had no gene match. The germline V gene has CDR1 LGHNA and CDR2 YNFKEQ. The CDR3 is made up of 14 amino acids. CDR3 in DNA: TGTGCCAGCAGCCACGGACAGGGCCGAGAGACCCAGTACTTC. This encodes CASSHGQGRETQYF.

For this clonotype: A far more abundant clone sits one base away, making this likely a read error. The chain is built from TRBV7-9 and TRBJ2-1; D is possibly TRBD2 (5 bases). V lost 5 bases and J lost 0, with 14 bases in between. The V gene's germline CDR1 is SEHNR and CDR2 FQNEAQ (reference sequence). The CDR3 totals 16 residues. The chain's CDR3 is CASSLGVGSSYNEQFF. Here the CDR3 DNA reads TGTGCCAGCAGCCTAGGCGTAGGGAGCTCCTACAATGAGCAGTTCTTC.

This clonotype has a count of ten or more. Written as DNA, the CDR3 is TGTGCCAGCAGTTTAACAGGGGGCCGCCAGCATTTT. Translation gives CASSLTGGRQHF. The V call is TRBV28, the J call TRBJ1-5, with 9 bases matching TRBD1. Germline V CDR1 and CDR2: MDHEN, SYDVKM. This CDR3 region has 12 residues. The V gene end was trimmed by 2 bases and the J gene end by 12 bases; junction bases not matched to a gene: 2.

This clonotype was detected many times. CDR3 amino acids: CASSLGTASDTQYF. The CDR3 DNA follows: TGTGCCAGCAGTTTAGGGACGGCCTCCGATACGCAGTATTTT. The rearrangement joins TRBV12-3 or TRBV12-4 to TRBJ2-3; the D is unclear. V gave up 1 base and J gave up 6 bases, with 11 bases separating them. This CDR3 is built from 14 residues.

This clonotype has a handful of counts. At one end the junction does not follow the germline gene, possibly because of a read error. This chain uses TRBV6-8 with TRBJ2-1; tentative D call: TRBD1 (5 bases). This CDR3 contains 13 residues. CDR1 is MNHGY and CDR2 is SAAAGT in the germline V gene. Written as DNA, the CDR3 is TGTGCCAGCTGTTACAGGCGCCAGGATGAGCAGTTCTTC. Its translation: CASCYRRQDEQFF.

The table lists this clonotype with many counts. The chain has TRBV6-1 and TRBJ2-2; TRBD2 might be the D (6 bases). CDR3 length equals 15 residues. The ends were cut back, 2 bases at V and 5 bases at J, with 12 bases in the middle. Germline CDR1 and CDR2: MNHNS and SASEGT. The CDR3 DNA follows: TGTGCCAGCAGTGAACCGGGCGGGATAACCGGGGAGCTGTTTTTT. It is translated as CASSEPGGITGELFF.

This clonotype was counted between two and nine times. The chain couples TRBV3-1 to TRBJ1-1; maybe TRBD1 (5 bases). This CDR3 comprises 14 residues. Trimming cost V 1 base and J 1 base, with 7 bases left between them. Germline V gives CDR1 LGHDT, CDR2 YNNKEL (reference sequence). The chain's CDR3 is CASSQVGTNTEAFF. DNA for the CDR3: TGTGCCAGCAGCCAAGTAGGGACGAACACTGAAGCTTTCTTT.

The chain carries TRBV21-1 and TRBJ2-3; TRBD1 is the table's D call, not checked against the DNA. TRBV21-1 is a pseudogene segment. The CDR3 contains 16 residues. The CDR3 spells CASTPNGQGAPDTQYF. Here the CDR3 DNA reads TGTGCCAGCACCCCAAACGGACAGGGGGCTCCAGATACGCAGTATTTT.

This clonotype was detected many times. The V gene is TRBV28, the J gene TRBJ1-5, with TRBD1 identical over 7 bases. The CDR3 loop spans 15 amino acids. Germline CDR1 is MDHEN and CDR2 is SYDVKM. The trim removed 6 bases at V and 2 bases at J, leaving 7 bases unmatched. This chain's CDR3 is CASRQPTGGNQPQHF. The CDR3 DNA sequence: TGTGCCAGCAGGCAGCCAACAGGGGGCAATCAGCCCCAGCATTTT.

The chain employs TRBV5-6 and TRBJ2-5; D not resolved. The ends were cut back, 0 bases at V and 2 bases at J, with 11 bases in the middle. The CDR3 runs to 15 residues. Per germline, CDR1 SGHDT and CDR2 YYEEEE. The CDR3 protein is CASSLARGGQETQYF. CDR3 DNA sequence: TGTGCCAGCAGCTTGGCCCGTGGTGGACAAGAGACCCAGTACTTC.

This clonotype was seen repeatedly, ten times or more. The chain recombines TRBV7-6 with TRBJ1-3; weak D call: TRBD1 (5 bases). Germline V lookup: CDR1 SGHVS, CDR2 FNYEAQ. The CDR3 contains 15 residues. Trimming removed 2 bases from V and 2 bases from J, with 10 bases in between. The CDR3 bases are TGTGCCAGCAGCTTACAGGGAGGCGCTGGAAACACCATATATTTT. Its translation is CASSLQGGAGNTIYF.

There are many counts of this clonotype. This chain links TRBV4-1 with TRBJ2-1; 7 bases map to TRBD2. The germline CDR1 and CDR2 sequences are MGHRA and YSYEKL. Unmatched junction bases numbered 8, after V lost 0 bases and J lost 3 bases. This CDR3 region has 17 residues. The CDR3 region has the DNA TGCGCCAGCAGCCAAGAGCCACTAGCGTCTCTCTACAATGAGCAGTTCTTC. Translation gives CASSQEPLASLYNEQFF.

The chain carries TRBV20-1 and TRBJ2-6, with D uncertain. Trimming pared 4 bases from V and 1 base from J, leaving 11 bases between. The germline V gene encodes CDR1 DFQATT and CDR2 SNEGSKA (reference sequence). This CDR3 is built from 15 residues. The CDR3 sequence is CSATDFPSGANVLTF. The CDR3 nucleotides are TGCAGTGCTACTGACTTTCCTTCTGGGGCCAACGTCCTGACTTTC.

This clonotype was counted many times. The rearrangement uses TRBV27 and TRBJ2-2, with D perhaps TRBD2 (5 bases). Trimming pared 8 bases from V and 5 bases from J, leaving 18 bases between. CDR1 and CDR2 from the germline V gene are MNHEY and SMNVEV (reference sequence). CDR3 length: 15 residues. CDR3 nucleotides: TGTGCCAGCCGATCCACGGGGATCGTGACCGGGGAGCTGTTTTTT. Its translation: CASRSTGIVTGELFF.

This clonotype was seen at least ten times. V gene TRBV29-1 combines with J gene TRBJ2-4; 10 nucleotides line up with TRBD2. V was clipped by 4 bases and J by 8 bases; unmatched bases: 8. CDR1 and CDR2 (germline): SQVTM, ANQGSEA. CDR3 size: 14 residues. CDR3 DNA sequence: TGCAGCGTTGGCAACCCTGGACTAGCGGACATTCAGTACTTC. Protein: CSVGNPGLADIQYF.

Many counts were recorded for this clonotype. The chain has TRBV4-2 and TRBJ2-7; perhaps TRBD2 as D (6 bases). The CDR3 contains 15 residues. Germline values: CDR1 LGHNA, CDR2 YNFKEQ. V was clipped by 1 base and J by 0 bases, with 10 bases between them. The DNA of the CDR3 is TGTGCCAGCAGCCAAGGACTAGGGAGCTCCTACGAGCAGTACTTC. Translating gives CASSQGLGSSYEQYF.